Below are 16 T cell receptor beta chains sequenced from a single sample in a study of T cell responses to AZD1222 COVID-19 vaccine. Data came from immunoSEQ multiplex PCR; TCRdb stores just in-frame clones and leaves some out. The table records 90,000 to 150,000 clones, roughly 90% of them present only once. Sequenced here: peripheral blood, sampled 28 days after the second AZD1222 dose. The source is an adult who received the AZD1222 COVID-19 vaccine.

The chain recombines TRBV12-3 or TRBV12-4 with TRBJ1-2; 8 nucleotides align to TRBD1. Unmatched junction bases numbered 2, after V lost 6 bases and J lost 2 bases. This CDR3 contains 13 residues. DNA of the CDR3: TGTGCCAGCAGGAACAGGGGGAACTATGGCTACACCTTC. Protein: CASRNRGNYGYTF.

The V gene is TRBV19, the J gene TRBJ2-5; 10 bases are a match to TRBD1. Germline trimming cut 6 bases from V and 2 bases from J; bases unmatched to any gene: 6. CDR1 is LNHDA and CDR2 is SQIVND in the germline V gene (reference sequence). CDR3 length: 15 amino acids. This CDR3 is CASSQRTGGQETQYF. CDR3 DNA: TGTGCCAGTAGCCAGAGGACAGGGGGTCAAGAGACCCAGTACTTC.

The V and J genes are TRBV6-5 and TRBJ2-1, with 14 bases that match TRBD2. CDR3 length: 16 amino acids. With 2 bases clipped from V and 8 bases from J, the junction kept 5 bases outside the gene matches. The germline V gene has CDR1 MNHEY and CDR2 SVGAGI. CDR3 sequence reads: CASSYPTSGGADEQFF. The CDR3 DNA reads as TGTGCCAGCAGTTACCCGACTAGCGGGGGGGCCGATGAGCAGTTCTTC.

This clone has only a few counts. The rearrangement links TRBV10-3 to TRBJ1-2; possibly TRBD1 for D (5 bases). Germline CDR1 and CDR2: ENHRY and SYGVKD. V dropped 5 bases and J dropped 1 base, with 17 bases sitting between them. The CDR3 is 16 amino acids. The CDR3 here is CAISQRRDGINYGYTF. The CDR3 DNA is TGTGCCATCAGTCAAAGACGGGACGGCATTAACTATGGCTACACCTTC.

The chain links TRBV19 to TRBJ2-1; possibly TRBD1 or TRBD2 for D (7 bases each). Per germline, CDR1 LNHDA and CDR2 SQIVND (reference sequence). The CDR3 is 15 amino acids. With 1 base removed from V and 11 bases from J, the gap between germline ends came to 18 bases. CDR3 loop: CASSIGQGGVAKQFF. CDR3 nucleotides: TGTGCCAGTAGTATAGGTCAGGGGGGGGTAGCGAAGCAGTTCTTC.

J is TRBJ1-4 and V is TRBV18; D is uncertain. The CDR3 is 13 residues long. Trimming left V 2 bases short and J 7 bases short, with 8 bases between. The V gene's germline CDR1 is KGHSH and CDR2 LQKENI. CDR3 in amino acids: CASSPASGEKLFF. The CDR3 coding sequence is TGTGCCAGCTCACCAGCTTCCGGTGAAAAACTGTTTTTT.

The chain uses TRBV12-3 or TRBV12-4 and TRBJ1-2, with D unclear. This CDR3 has 12 amino acids. V dropped 6 bases and J dropped 5 bases, with 10 bases sitting between them. CDR3: CASSQATYGYTF. DNA for the CDR3: TGTGCCAGCAGCCAGGCTACGTATGGCTACACCTTC.

CDR3 in amino acids: CASSPGGLYEQYF. CDR3 coding DNA: TGTGCCAGTAGTCCAGGGGGGCTCTACGAGCAGTACTTC. The V gene is TRBV19, the J gene TRBJ2-7; weak D call: TRBD1 (7 bases). CDR1 LNHDA and CDR2 SQIVND come from the germline V gene (reference sequence). This CDR3 spans 13 amino acids. The V end was cut by 5 bases, the J end by 3 bases, with 11 bases between. Together with reference TRBV19 and TRBJ2-7, the CDR3 gives the full variable domain: DGGITQSPKYLFRKEGQNVTLSCEQNLNHDAMYWYRQDPGQGLRLIYYSQIVNDFQKGDIAEGYSVSREKKESFPLTVTSAQKNPTAFYLCASSPGGLYEQYFGPGTRLTVT.

This clone was counted a few times. This sequence joins TRBV6-2 or TRBV6-3 and TRBJ1-2; no firm D call. The germline V and J ends were trimmed by 2 bases and 3 bases, with 7 bases remaining between them. Germline CDR1 is MNHEY and CDR2 is SVGEGT. The CDR3 has 13 amino acids. The CDR3 reads CASSYRLDYGYTF. CDR3 in DNA: TGTGCCAGCAGTTACAGGTTGGACTATGGCTACACCTTC.

This clone was found a few times. The chain links TRBV30 to TRBJ1-5; D unresolved. V gave up 4 bases and J gave up 2 bases, with 9 bases separating them. The CDR3 is 13 amino acids. Germline loops: CDR1 GTSNPN, CDR2 SVGIG (reference sequence). This chain's CDR3 is CAWNDMRNQPQHF. CDR3 nucleotide sequence: TGTGCCTGGAATGACATGCGCAATCAGCCCCAGCATTTT.

This rearrangement joins TRBV6-5 to TRBJ2-7; either TRBD1 or TRBD2 may supply D (5 bases each). CDR1 and CDR2 from the germline V gene are MNHEY and SVGAGI. The CDR3 loop spans 15 amino acids. V gave up 7 bases and J gave up 4 bases, with 20 bases separating them. The CDR3: CASILRDGGSYEQYF. CDR3 DNA sequence: TGTGCCAGCATCCTCAGGGACGGAGGTTCATACGAGCAGTACTTC.

The chain is built from TRBV7-2 and TRBJ2-5; the D is unclear. The V end was cut by 3 bases, the J end by 4 bases, with 12 bases between. CDR1 and CDR2 (germline): SGHTA, FQGNSA. This CDR3 is 14 amino acids long. Here the CDR3 DNA reads TGTGCCAGCAGCTTGGTGAATAGTGGAGAGACCCAGTACTTC. This sequence encodes CASSLVNSGETQYF.

V gene TRBV6-5 combines with J gene TRBJ2-7; TRBD2 matches at 7 bases. This CDR3 spans 14 amino acids. J gave up 2 bases and V 4 bases, and 5 bases lay outside the gene matches. Looked up from germline, CDR1 is MNHEY and CDR2 is SVGAGI. CDR3 in DNA: TGTGCCAGCAGTTTTCGTGGGGGGGCCTACGAGCAGTACTTC. Residues: CASSFRGGAYEQYF.

V and J are TRBV6-2 or TRBV6-3 and TRBJ1-2; 9 positions match TRBD1. V was pared by 6 bases and J by 8 bases, with 7 bases of the junction left unmatched. This CDR3 is built from 13 residues. CDR1 MNHEY and CDR2 SVGEGT come from the germline V gene. The CDR3 bases are TGTGCCAGCAGCCAGGGACAGGGTGGCGGCTACACCTTC. Amino acids: CASSQGQGGGYTF.

The rearrangement joins TRBV27 to TRBJ1-2; 8 bases are shared with TRBD1. The V gene end was trimmed by 5 bases and the J gene end by 6 bases; junction bases not matched to a gene: 5. The length of the CDR3 is 13 residues. The germline V gene has CDR1 MNHEY and CDR2 SMNVEV (reference sequence). The CDR3 sequence: CASSGLTGDGYTF. The CDR3 DNA sequence: TGTGCCAGCAGTGGTCTGACAGGGGATGGCTACACCTTC.

The chain couples TRBV27 to TRBJ2-1; D may correspond to TRBD1 or TRBD2 (5 bases each). The CDR3 is 13 amino acids. V was trimmed by 3 bases and J by 10 bases, leaving 13 bases between them. Germline V gene sequence: CDR1 MNHEY, CDR2 SMNVEV (reference sequence). DNA of the CDR3: TGTGCCAGCAGTTTCGGGACGTTCGACGAGCAGTTCTTC. It translates to CASSFGTFDEQFF.